The 18 T cell receptor beta chains in this list originate from one sample, sequenced in a study of early T cells in non-severe SARS-CoV-2 infection. TCRdb passed the 5' RACE reads through MiXCR, listing each CDR3 protein once. Of some 80,000 distinct CDR3 sequences listed, about 10% were seen once; the top ten hold 6.5% to 9%. The material was whole blood, obtained at baseline. Receptors originate from an adult who was a healthcare worker with PCR-confirmed SARS-CoV-2 infection or an uninfected control (not recorded which).

This clonotype was seen ten or more times. The V and J genes are TRBV18 and TRBJ2-2; D is unclear. CDR3 length equals 12 residues. V lost 0 bases and J 6 bases, leaving 2 bases between the germline ends. In germline, CDR1 is KGHSH, CDR2 LQKENI. The CDR3 is CASSPPAGELFF. The DNA of the CDR3 is TGTGCCAGCTCACCACCGGCCGGGGAGCTGTTTTTT.

This clonotype was counted ten times or more. The J gene is TRBJ2-3, the V gene TRBV28; D is perhaps TRBD2 (6 bases). Trimming stripped 4 bases from V and 5 bases from J, with 16 bases between. CDR3 length: 15 amino acids. CDR1 MDHEN and CDR2 SYDVKM come from the germline V gene. This CDR3 is CASSSLGGMVDTQYF. CDR3 DNA sequence: TGTGCCAGCAGTTCGCTAGGCGGGATGGTAGATACGCAGTATTTT.

At least ten counts were recorded for this clonotype. V and J are TRBV6-2 or TRBV6-3 and TRBJ2-3; TRBD2 aligns across 11 bases. J lost 3 bases, V lost 7 bases, and 3 bases had no gene match. CDR1 is MNHEY, CDR2 SVGEGT, per germline. The CDR3 is 14 amino acids. The DNA for the CDR3 is TGTGCCAGCACCAGGACTAGCGGGACAGATACGCAGTATTTT. Translated: CASTRTSGTDTQYF.

This clonotype appeared a few times. The chain joins TRBV28 to TRBJ2-7; 7 bases align to TRBD1. With 6 bases clipped from V and 0 bases from J, the junction kept 5 bases outside the gene matches. Germline CDR1 MDHEN, CDR2 SYDVKM. The CDR3 loop spans 14 amino acids. The CDR3 bases are TGTGCCAGCAGGATGGACAGGCTCTCCTACGAGCAGTACTTC. Its protein is CASRMDRLSYEQYF.

This clonotype was counted only a few times. The rearrangement links TRBV20-1 to TRBJ2-7; D is undetermined. The CDR3 length is 12 residues. The V gene lost 0 bases and the J gene lost 2 bases, with 5 bases spanning the gap. CDR1 is DFQATT and CDR2 is SNEGSKA in the germline V gene (reference sequence). The CDR3: CSAREGPYEQYF. CDR3 DNA: TGCAGTGCTAGAGAGGGCCCCTACGAGCAGTACTTC.

Many counts were recorded for this clonotype. The chain combines TRBV28 with TRBJ1-1; D is uncertain. The germline CDR1 and CDR2 sequences are MDHEN and SYDVKM. Trimming took off 6 bases at V and 6 bases at J, with 17 bases between the two ends. CDR3 size: 14 residues. The DNA for the CDR3 is TGTGCCAGCAGAAAGACGGCCGAGGGTCCTGAAGCTTTCTTT. This sequence encodes CASRKTAEGPEAFF.

In this sample, this clonotype turned up a few times. V gene TRBV28 combines with J gene TRBJ2-1; D uncertain. In germline, CDR1 is MDHEN, CDR2 SYDVKM. The length of the CDR3 is 14 residues. Trimming removed 4 bases from V and 9 bases from J, with 16 bases in between. CDR3 in amino acids: CASSSPIANLEQFF. The CDR3 DNA follows: TGTGCCAGCAGTTCCCCTATCGCGAACCTTGAGCAGTTCTTC.

The table lists this clonotype with many counts. The gene calls are TRBV30 and TRBJ2-5; possibly TRBD2 for D (5 bases). There are 12 residues in the CDR3. CDR1 and CDR2 (germline): GTSNPN, SVGIG (reference sequence). V was clipped by 1 base and J by 6 bases, with 9 bases between them. The CDR3 here is CAWSGGFKTQYF. CDR3 coding DNA: TGTGCCTGGAGTGGAGGGTTTAAGACCCAGTACTTC.

The CDR3 DNA is TGTGCCAGCAGCTCCTCCGGGACTAGCATCTTCACCGGGGAGCTGTTTTTT. It is translated as CASSSSGTSIFTGELFF. V gene TRBV12-3 or TRBV12-4 combines with J gene TRBJ2-2; 9 bases align to TRBD2. The CDR3 is 17 residues long. The V and J ends lost 6 bases and 4 bases, in that order; junction bases with no gene match: 12.

This clonotype has a handful of counts. The chain carries TRBV20-1 and TRBJ2-7; 8 bases map to TRBD1. V gave up 6 bases and J gave up 3 bases; unmatched junction bases: 13. The CDR3 runs to 15 residues. Germline V gene sequence: CDR1 DFQATT, CDR2 SNEGSKA (reference sequence). This CDR3 is CSATPTYRGSYEQYF. In nucleotides, the CDR3 is TGCAGTGCCACTCCGACATACAGGGGGAGCTACGAGCAGTACTTC.

The chain couples TRBV28 to TRBJ2-3; no firm D call. V was shortened by 3 bases and J by 0 bases, with 4 bases between the two germline ends. Germline values: CDR1 MDHEN, CDR2 SYDVKM. CDR3 length equals 13 residues. As DNA, the CDR3 is TGTGCCAGCAGTTTTCATAGCACAGATACGCAGTATTTT. Residues: CASSFHSTDTQYF.

The V gene is TRBV5-4, the J gene TRBJ2-3, with 7 bases matching TRBD1. The germline V gene encodes CDR1 SGHNT and CDR2 YYREEE (reference sequence). The junction had 6 bases not matched to a gene; V was cut back by 0 bases and J by 2 bases. This CDR3 spans 16 amino acids. The CDR3 nucleotides are TGTGCCAGCAGCTTGGTTAACAGGGGCCTCACAGATACGCAGTATTTT. Its translation is CASSLVNRGLTDTQYF.

The chain recombines TRBV11-2 with TRBJ1-2, with D maybe TRBD1 (5 bases). Deletions cut 1 base from V and 10 bases from J, with 13 bases between. Germline V lookup: CDR1 SGHAT, CDR2 FQNNGV. This CDR3 has 13 residues. Here the CDR3 DNA reads TGTGCCAGCAGCTTAGTAGTGGGGCGGGACTACACCTTC. As protein: CASSLVVGRDYTF.

The gene calls are TRBV5-1 and TRBJ2-3; 7 positions agree with TRBD1. Germline V gives CDR1 SGHRS, CDR2 YFSETQ. V was pared by 0 bases and J by 2 bases, with 3 bases of the junction left unmatched. The CDR3 totals 15 residues. CDR3 nucleotides: TGCGCCAGCAGCTTGGAGGGACAGCCCACAGATACGCAGTATTTT. It is translated as CASSLEGQPTDTQYF.

This sequence joins TRBV12-3 or TRBV12-4 and TRBJ2-1, with TRBD2 matching over 9 bases. Trimming removed 1 base from V and 8 bases from J; junction bases left unmatched: 3. This CDR3 spans 14 amino acids. CDR3 nucleotides: TGTGCCAGCAGTTTAGTAGCGGGAGAGGATGAGCAGTTCTTC. Translation gives CASSLVAGEDEQFF.

This clonotype was detected many times. The J gene is TRBJ1-3, the V gene TRBV18; TRBD1 aligns across 7 bases. The ends lost 2 bases at V and 0 bases at J; junction bases unmatched: 10. CDR3 length equals 18 residues. Looked up from germline, CDR1 is KGHSH and CDR2 is LQKENI. Here the CDR3 reads CASSPRGTVSHSGNTIYF. CDR3 nucleotides: TGTGCCAGCTCACCAAGGGGGACAGTTTCGCACTCTGGAAACACCATATATTTT.

V and J are TRBV20-1 and TRBJ2-3; D is perhaps TRBD1 (5 bases). CDR1 and CDR2 from the germline V gene are DFQATT and SNEGSKA (reference sequence). This CDR3 region has 11 residues. Trimming removed 6 bases at V and 6 bases at J, with 10 bases between. Here the CDR3 reads CSAPKGDTQYF. The DNA for the CDR3 is TGCAGTGCCCCCAAGGGGGATACGCAGTATTTT.

This clonotype was seen a handful of times. The V gene is TRBV3-1, the J gene TRBJ1-6; D remains ambiguous. The germline gives CDR1 LGHDT, CDR2 YNNKEL (reference sequence). The ends were cut back, 3 bases at V and 8 bases at J, with 11 bases in the middle. CDR3 length: 14 amino acids. CDR3 loop: CASSQSSADSPLHF. Here the CDR3 DNA reads TGTGCCAGCAGCCAGTCATCGGCCGATTCACCCCTCCACTTT.